The T cell receptor (beta chain) described here comes from a study of blood T cell repertoires in COVID-19 (TCRdb year 2020). Broadly, across the study: Collaborator samples came from the United States, Italy and Spain and covered acute and convalescent phases of COVID-19. The material from the prospective study consisted of cDNA or gDNA derived from T cells, B-cell-depleted T cells, or PBMCs. Deeply sampled blood TCRbeta repertoires from subjects exposed to, actively infected with, or recovered from COVID-19 were included in the dataset. The repertoires were made available in a free public database intended to serve as a resource for research on the immune response to SARS-CoV-2. The samples were drawn from two sources: the first 160 participants of the ongoing ImmuneRACE study, and some 1,300 subjects contributed by 6 global collaborators. A de-identified subject ID, COVID-19 status, age in years and sex were almost always included in the sample metadata. Where available, HLA class I and class II types were taken from metadata supplied by the sample provider and were not determined by assay-based typing.

One collaborating source in Seattle enrolled patients while the patients were actively infected and followed the patients over time throughout the course of disease. Each collaborating institution followed its own protocols to collect whole blood in K2EDTA tubes. Collaborator samples were shipped for TCRbeta analysis as frozen whole blood, isolated PBMCs, or DNA extracted from either sample type. The immunoSEQ Assay, a bias-controlled multiplex PCR, was used to amplify TCRbeta CDR3 regions from genomic DNA. The source study handled its data this way. Within the assay, amplification of reference gene primers was used to estimate how many nucleated cells each sample contained. To quantify the absolute abundance of each unique TCRbeta CDR3 rearrangement, sequence reads were collapsed and filtered. Productive Simpson clonality was computed per sample as the square root of Simpson's diversity index over productive rearrangements. Imported from immuneACCESS, the table was reduced by TCRdb to in-frame sequences with V and J called. These copies leave out some clones; in studies compared against another copy, an unresolved V gene accounts for under half, and the cause of the remainder is not known. V, J and clone size derive from that table, while D and trimming were established from the DNA sequence. The sample table shows some 370,000 clones, and 80% to 90% are seen once. Together, the top ten hold roughly 10% of the sample.

What the work shows at the level of the full study, not this receptor alone: The quantity of clinical and demographic metadata differed by source and by participant and was supplied without curation.

Turning to this clone: Its binding antigen is unknown. There are no base qualities to consult, and no much larger clone falls within one base.

Material for sequencing was peripheral blood. The source is a woman aged 30 to 39 with COVID-19, enrolled during active disease.

In nucleotide form, the sequence is TGTGCCAGCAGTGAGTCCCCTTTGTCAGGGGGGAGCATTCAGTACTTC. The translation is CASSESPLSGGSIQYF. The chain was built from TRBV6-1 and TRBJ2-4; the D gene is perhaps TRBD1, on 7 matching bases. The germline V gene sets CDR1 to MNHNS and CDR2 to SASEGT. The trim is 3 bases for V and 9 bases for J, with a gap of 21 bases between the germline ends. From its cysteine to its phenylalanine, the CDR3 spans 16 amino acids. Here the CDR3 DNA is all that survives: 48 bases in frame from base 1.